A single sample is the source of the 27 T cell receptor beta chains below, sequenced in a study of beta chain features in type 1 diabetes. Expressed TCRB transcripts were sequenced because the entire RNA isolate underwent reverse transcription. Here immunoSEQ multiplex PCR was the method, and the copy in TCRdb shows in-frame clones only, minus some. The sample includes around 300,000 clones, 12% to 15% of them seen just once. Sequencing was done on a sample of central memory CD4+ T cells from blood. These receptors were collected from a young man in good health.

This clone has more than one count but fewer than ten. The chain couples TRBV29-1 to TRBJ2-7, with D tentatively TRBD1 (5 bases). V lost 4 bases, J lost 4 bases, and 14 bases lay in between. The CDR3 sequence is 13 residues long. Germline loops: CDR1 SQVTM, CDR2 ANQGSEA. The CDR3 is CSVAVQVAYEQYF. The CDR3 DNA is TGCAGCGTTGCGGTACAGGTGGCGTACGAGCAGTACTTC.

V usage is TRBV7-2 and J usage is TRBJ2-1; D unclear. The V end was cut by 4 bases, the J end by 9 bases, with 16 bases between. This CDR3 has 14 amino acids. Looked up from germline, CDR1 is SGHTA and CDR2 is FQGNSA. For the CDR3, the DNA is TGTGCCAGCAGCTCACGACTCTCAGGAGTTGAGCAGTTCTTC. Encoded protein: CASSSRLSGVEQFF.

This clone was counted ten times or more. The CDR3 DNA follows: TGTGCCAGCAGCCAAGATCCCAACTCGAACACCGGGGAGCTGTTTTTT. Protein: CASSQDPNSNTGELFF. J is TRBJ2-2 and V is TRBV14; D unresolved. V lost 0 bases to trimming and J lost 0 bases, with 8 bases between them. From germline, CDR1 is SGHDN and CDR2 FVKESK. The CDR3 totals 16 residues.

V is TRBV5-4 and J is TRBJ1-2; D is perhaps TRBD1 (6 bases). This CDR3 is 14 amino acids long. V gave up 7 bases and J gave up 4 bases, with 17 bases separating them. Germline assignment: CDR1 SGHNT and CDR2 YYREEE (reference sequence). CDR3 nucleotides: TGTGCCAGCCACTCCGGGACAAGCCCCTATGGCTACACCTTC. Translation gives CASHSGTSPYGYTF.

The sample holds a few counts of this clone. The CDR3 reads CASSQFGLGVAEAFF. CDR3 nucleotides: TGCGCCAGCAGCCAATTTGGTTTAGGCGTCGCTGAAGCTTTCTTT. The chain has TRBV4-3 and TRBJ1-1; D gene uncertain. This CDR3 is built from 15 residues. The V gene's germline CDR1 is LGHNA and CDR2 YSLEER. V lost 2 bases and J 6 bases, leaving 16 bases between the germline ends.

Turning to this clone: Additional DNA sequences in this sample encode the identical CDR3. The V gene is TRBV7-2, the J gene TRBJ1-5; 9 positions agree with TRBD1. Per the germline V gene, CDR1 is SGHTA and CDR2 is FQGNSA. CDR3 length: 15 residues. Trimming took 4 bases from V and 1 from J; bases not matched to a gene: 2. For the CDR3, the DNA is TGTGCCAGCAGCTCGACAGGGGGGAGCAATCAGCCCCAGCATTTT. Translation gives CASSSTGGSNQPQHF.

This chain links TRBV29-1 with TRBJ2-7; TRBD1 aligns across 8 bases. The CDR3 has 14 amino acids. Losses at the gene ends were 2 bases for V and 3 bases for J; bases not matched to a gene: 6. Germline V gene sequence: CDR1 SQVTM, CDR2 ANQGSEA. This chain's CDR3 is CSVEQGARSYEQYF. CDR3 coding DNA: TGCAGCGTTGAACAGGGGGCTCGGAGCTACGAGCAGTACTTC.

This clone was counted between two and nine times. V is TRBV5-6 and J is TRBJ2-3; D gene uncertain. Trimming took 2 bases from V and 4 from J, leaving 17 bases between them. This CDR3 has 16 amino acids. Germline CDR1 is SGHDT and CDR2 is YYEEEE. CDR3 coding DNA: TGTGCCAGCAGCTTTGGATGGGTCGGACGTTCAGATACGCAGTATTTT. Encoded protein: CASSFGWVGRSDTQYF.

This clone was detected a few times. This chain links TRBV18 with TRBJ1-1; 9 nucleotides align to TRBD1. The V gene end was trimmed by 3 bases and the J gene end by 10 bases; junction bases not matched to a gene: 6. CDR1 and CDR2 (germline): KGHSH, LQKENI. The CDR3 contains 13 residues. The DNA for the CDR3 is TGTGCCAGCTCACCGGGACAGGGAGTCGGAGCTTTCTTT. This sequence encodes CASSPGQGVGAFF.

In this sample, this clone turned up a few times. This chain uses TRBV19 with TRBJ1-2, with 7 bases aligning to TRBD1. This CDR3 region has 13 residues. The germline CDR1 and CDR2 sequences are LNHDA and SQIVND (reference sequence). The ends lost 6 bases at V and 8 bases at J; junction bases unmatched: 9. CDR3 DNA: TGTGCCAGTAGCCACAGGGGCCTCCGGGGCTACACCTTC. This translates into CASSHRGLRGYTF.

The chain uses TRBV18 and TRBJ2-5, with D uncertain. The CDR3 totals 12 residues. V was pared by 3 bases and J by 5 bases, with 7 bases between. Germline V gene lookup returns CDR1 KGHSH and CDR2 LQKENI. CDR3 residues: CASSPRLETQYF. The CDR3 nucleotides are TGTGCCAGCTCACCGCGACTGGAGACCCAGTACTTC.

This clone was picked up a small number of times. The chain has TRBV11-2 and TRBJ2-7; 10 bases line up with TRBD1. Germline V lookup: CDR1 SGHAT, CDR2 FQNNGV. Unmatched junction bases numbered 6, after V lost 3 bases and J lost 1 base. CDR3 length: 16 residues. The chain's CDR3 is CASSLTDRGPSYEQYF. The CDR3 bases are TGTGCCAGCAGCTTGACCGACAGGGGGCCATCCTACGAGCAGTACTTC.

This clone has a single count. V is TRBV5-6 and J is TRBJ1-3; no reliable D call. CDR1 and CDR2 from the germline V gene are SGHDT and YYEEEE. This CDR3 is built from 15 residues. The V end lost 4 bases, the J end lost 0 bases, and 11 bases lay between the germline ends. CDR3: CASSTRDLSGNTIYF. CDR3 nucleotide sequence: TGTGCCAGCAGCACAAGGGATCTCTCTGGAAACACCATATATTTT.

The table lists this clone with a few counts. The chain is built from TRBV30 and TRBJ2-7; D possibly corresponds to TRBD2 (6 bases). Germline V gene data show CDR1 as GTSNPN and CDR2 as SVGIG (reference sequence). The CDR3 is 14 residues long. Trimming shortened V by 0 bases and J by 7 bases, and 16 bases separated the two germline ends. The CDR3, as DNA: TGTGCCTGGAGTGTAGGGCCCGGGAGCAAGGAGCAGTACGTC. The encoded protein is CAWSVGPGSKEQYV.

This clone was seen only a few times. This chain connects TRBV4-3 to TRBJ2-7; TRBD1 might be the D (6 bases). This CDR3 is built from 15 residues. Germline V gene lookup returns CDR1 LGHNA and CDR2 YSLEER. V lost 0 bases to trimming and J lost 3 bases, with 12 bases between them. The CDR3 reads CASSQDDRRDYEQYF. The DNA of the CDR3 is TGCGCCAGCAGCCAAGATGACAGGCGCGACTACGAGCAGTACTTC.

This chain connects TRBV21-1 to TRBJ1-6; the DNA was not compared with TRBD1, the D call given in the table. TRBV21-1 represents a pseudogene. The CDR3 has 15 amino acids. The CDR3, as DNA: TGTGCCAGCAGCAAAGCGGGGACAGGGAATTCACCCCTCCACTTT. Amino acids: CASSKAGTGNSPLHF.

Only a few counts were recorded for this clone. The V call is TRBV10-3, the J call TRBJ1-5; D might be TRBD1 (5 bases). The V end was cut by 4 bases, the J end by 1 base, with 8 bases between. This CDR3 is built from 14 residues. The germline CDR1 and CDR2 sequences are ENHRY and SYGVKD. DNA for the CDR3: TGTGCCATCAGTGGAAGGGGAAGCAATCAGCCCCAGCATTTT. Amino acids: CAISGRGSNQPQHF.

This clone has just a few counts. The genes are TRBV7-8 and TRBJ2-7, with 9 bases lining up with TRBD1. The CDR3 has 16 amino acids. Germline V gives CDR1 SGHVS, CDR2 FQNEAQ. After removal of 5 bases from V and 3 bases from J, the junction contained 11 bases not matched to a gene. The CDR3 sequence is CASSRRRDRAYYEQYF. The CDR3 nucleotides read TGTGCCAGCAGCCGGCGCCGGGACAGGGCTTACTACGAGCAGTACTTC.

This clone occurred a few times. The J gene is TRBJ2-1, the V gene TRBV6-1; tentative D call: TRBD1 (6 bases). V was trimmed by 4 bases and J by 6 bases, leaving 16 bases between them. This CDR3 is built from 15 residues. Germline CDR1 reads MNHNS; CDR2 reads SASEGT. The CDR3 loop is CASSAQTGHLNEQFF. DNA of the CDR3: TGTGCCAGCAGTGCACAAACGGGACACCTCAATGAGCAGTTCTTC.

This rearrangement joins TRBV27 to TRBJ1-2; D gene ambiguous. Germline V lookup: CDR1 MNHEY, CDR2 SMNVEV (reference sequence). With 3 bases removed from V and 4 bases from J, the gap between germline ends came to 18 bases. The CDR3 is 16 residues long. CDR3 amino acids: CASSFSGTERIYGYTF. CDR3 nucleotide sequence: TGTGCCAGCAGTTTCAGCGGTACCGAACGGATCTATGGCTACACCTTC.

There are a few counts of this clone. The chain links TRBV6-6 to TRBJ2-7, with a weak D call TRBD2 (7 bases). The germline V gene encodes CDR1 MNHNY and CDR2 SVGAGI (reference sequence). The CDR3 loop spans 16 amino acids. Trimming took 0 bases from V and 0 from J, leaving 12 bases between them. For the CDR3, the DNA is TGTGCCAGCAGTTACTCTCGGCGGGGGCCCTCCTACGAGCAGTACTTC. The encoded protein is CASSYSRRGPSYEQYF.

The CDR3 here is CASSLYQRGKTDTQYF. The CDR3 coding sequence is TGTGCCAGCAGCTTGTATCAGCGGGGGAAGACAGATACGCAGTATTTT. The chain carries TRBV7-9 and TRBJ2-3; 8 bases are shared with TRBD2. Losses at the gene ends were 3 bases for V and 3 bases for J; bases not matched to a gene: 8. Germline V lookup: CDR1 SEHNR, CDR2 FQNEAQ (reference sequence). The CDR3 totals 16 residues.

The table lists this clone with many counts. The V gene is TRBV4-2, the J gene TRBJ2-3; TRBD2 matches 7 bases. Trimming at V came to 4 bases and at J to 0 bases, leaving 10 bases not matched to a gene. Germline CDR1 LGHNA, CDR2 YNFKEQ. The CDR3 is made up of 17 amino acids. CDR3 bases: TGTGCCAGCAGCCCTGAACCTAGCGGATCTAGCACAGATACGCAGTATTTT. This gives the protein CASSPEPSGSSTDTQYF.

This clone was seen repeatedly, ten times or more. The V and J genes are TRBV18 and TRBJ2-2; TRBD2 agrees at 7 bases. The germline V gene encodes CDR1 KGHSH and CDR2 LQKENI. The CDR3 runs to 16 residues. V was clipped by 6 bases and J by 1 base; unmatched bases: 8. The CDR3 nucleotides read TGTGCCAGCTCTCGACAAGGACTAGGGAACACCGGGGAGCTGTTTTTT. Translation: CASSRQGLGNTGELFF. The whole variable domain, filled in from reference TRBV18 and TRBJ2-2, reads NAGVMQNPRHLVRRRGQEARLRCSPMKGHSHVYWYRQLPEEGLKFMVYLQKENIIDESGMPKERFSAEFPKEGPSILRIQQVVRGDSAAYFCASSRQGLGNTGELFFGEGSRLTVL.

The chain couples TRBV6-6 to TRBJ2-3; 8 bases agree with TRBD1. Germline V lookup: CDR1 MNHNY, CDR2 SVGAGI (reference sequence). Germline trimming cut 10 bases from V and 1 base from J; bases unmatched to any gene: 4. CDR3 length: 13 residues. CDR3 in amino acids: CATTGQGTDTQYF. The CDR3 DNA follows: TGTGCCACCACGGGACAGGGCACAGATACGCAGTATTTT.

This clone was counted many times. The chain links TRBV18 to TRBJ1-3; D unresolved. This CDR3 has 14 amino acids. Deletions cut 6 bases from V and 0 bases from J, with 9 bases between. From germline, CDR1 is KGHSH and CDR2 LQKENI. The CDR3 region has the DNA TGTGCCAGCTCGCCTGGGAGCTCTGGAAACACCATATATTTT. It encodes CASSPGSSGNTIYF.

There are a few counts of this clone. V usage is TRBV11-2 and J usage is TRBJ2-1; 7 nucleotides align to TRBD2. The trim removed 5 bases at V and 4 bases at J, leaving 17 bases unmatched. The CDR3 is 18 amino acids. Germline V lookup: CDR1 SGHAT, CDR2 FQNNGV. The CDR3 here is CASSLTVAGAFGYNEQFF. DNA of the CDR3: TGTGCCAGCAGCCTCACGGTAGCGGGTGCCTTCGGGTACAATGAGCAGTTCTTC.